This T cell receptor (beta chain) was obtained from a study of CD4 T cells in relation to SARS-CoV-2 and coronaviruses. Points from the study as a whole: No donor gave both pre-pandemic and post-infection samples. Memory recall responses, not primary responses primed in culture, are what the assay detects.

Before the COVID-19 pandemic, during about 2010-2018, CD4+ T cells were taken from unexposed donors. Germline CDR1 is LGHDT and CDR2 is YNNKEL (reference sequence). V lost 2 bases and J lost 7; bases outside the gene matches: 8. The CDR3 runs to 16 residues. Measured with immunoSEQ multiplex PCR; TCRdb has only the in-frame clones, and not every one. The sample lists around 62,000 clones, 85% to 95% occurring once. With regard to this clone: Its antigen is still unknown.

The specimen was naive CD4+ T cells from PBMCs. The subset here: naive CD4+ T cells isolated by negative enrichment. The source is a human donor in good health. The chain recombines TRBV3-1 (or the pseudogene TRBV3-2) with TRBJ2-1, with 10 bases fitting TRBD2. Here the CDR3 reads CASSQPPGLARNEQFF. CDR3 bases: TGTGCCAGCAGCCAACCACCGGGACTAGCGAGGAATGAGCAGTTCTTC.